The 23 T cell receptor beta chains listed next were all sequenced from one sample in a study of control samples from healthy donors and cancer patients. The protocol was immunoSEQ multiplex PCR, while the TCRdb copy is restricted to in-frame clones and leaves out a portion. Here the sample spans around 120,000 clones, about 95% being singletons. The sequenced sample consisted of blood. All receptors come from a young man in good health.

The J gene is TRBJ2-1, the V gene TRBV6-5, with TRBD2 matching over 8 bases. CDR1 and CDR2 from the germline V gene are MNHEY and SVGAGI. CDR3 length equals 16 residues. V lost 4 bases and J lost 0; bases outside the gene matches: 5. The chain's CDR3 is CASSFLAGSSYNEQFF. As DNA, the CDR3 is TGTGCCAGCAGTTTCCTAGCGGGCAGCTCCTACAATGAGCAGTTCTTC.

The J gene is TRBJ1-2, the V gene TRBV18; 9 bases fit TRBD1. Germline V lookup: CDR1 KGHSH, CDR2 LQKENI. J gave up 4 bases and V 3 bases, and 9 bases lay outside the gene matches. CDR3 length equals 16 residues. The CDR3 loop reads CASSPSRDREGYGYTF. Here the CDR3 DNA reads TGTGCCAGCTCACCTTCTCGGGACAGGGAGGGCTATGGCTACACCTTC.

J is TRBJ1-3 and V is TRBV11-2; D remains unclear. The CDR3 is 14 residues long. Germline-derived CDR1 and CDR2 are SGHAT and FQNNGV. V dropped 2 bases and J dropped 7 bases, with 12 bases sitting between them. This chain's CDR3 is CASSLTGTQNTIYF. CDR3 DNA: TGTGCCAGCAGCTTAACGGGCACACAGAACACCATATATTTT.

The V call is TRBV4-1, the J call TRBJ1-4, with D unresolved. The germline V gene encodes CDR1 MGHRA and CDR2 YSYEKL. The CDR3 is made up of 15 amino acids. The V and J ends lost 6 bases and 8 bases respectively, with 19 bases between them. The CDR3 region is CASSLSGPFFEKLFF. As DNA, the CDR3 is TGCGCCAGCAGTCTTAGTGGCCCCTTTTTCGAAAAACTGTTTTTT.

This chain uses TRBV18 with TRBJ1-4; D uncertain. The V and J ends lost 1 base and 5 bases respectively, with 5 bases between them. The length of the CDR3 is 13 residues. Germline V gene sequence: CDR1 KGHSH, CDR2 LQKENI. DNA for the CDR3: TGTGCCAGCTCACCACGAGACAATGAAAAACTGTTTTTT. Amino acid sequence: CASSPRDNEKLFF.

The V and J genes are TRBV3-1 (or the pseudogene TRBV3-2) and TRBJ2-5; D is unresolved. The V gene lost 0 bases and the J gene lost 0 bases, with 14 bases spanning the gap. The CDR3 contains 17 residues. Per the germline V gene, CDR1 is LGHDT and CDR2 is YNNKEL (reference sequence). CDR3 in amino acids: CASSQDSSQRYQETQYF. CDR3 sequence (DNA): TGTGCCAGCAGCCAAGATTCGTCACAGAGGTACCAAGAGACCCAGTACTTC.

The gene calls are TRBV7-2 and TRBJ1-4; D remains unclear. Trimming took off 1 base at V and 5 bases at J, with 11 bases between the two ends. The CDR3 length is 15 residues. Germline V CDR1 and CDR2: SGHTA, FQGNSA. CDR3 DNA sequence: TGTGCCAGCAGCTTAGTTTGGGGAGGGAATGAAAAACTGTTTTTT. It is translated as CASSLVWGGNEKLFF. The full variable domain, rest sourced from reference TRBV7-2 and TRBJ1-4, is GAGVSQSPSNKVTEKGKDVELRCDPISGHTALYWYRQSLGQGLEFLIYFQGNSAPDKSGLPSDRFSAERTGGSVSTLTIQRTQQEDSAVYLCASSLVWGGNEKLFFGSGTQLSVL.

The chain carries TRBV4-2 and TRBJ2-7; 8 bases match TRBD2. This CDR3 region has 14 residues. The ends lost 4 bases at V and 3 bases at J; junction bases unmatched: 5. Looked up from germline, CDR1 is LGHNA and CDR2 is YNFKEQ. The CDR3 sequence: CASSPIAGFYEQYF. CDR3 nucleotide sequence: TGTGCCAGCAGCCCAATAGCGGGATTCTACGAGCAGTACTTC.

The V and J genes are TRBV7-3 and TRBJ2-2; no reliable D call. V lost 3 bases to trimming and J lost 1 base, with 3 bases between them. This CDR3 is 13 amino acids long. The germline V gene has CDR1 SGHTA and CDR2 FQGTGA. The CDR3 region has the DNA TGTGCCAGCAGCTTGGGGAACACCGGGGAGCTGTTTTTT. This translates into CASSLGNTGELFF.

This clone was counted only a few times. Other DNA sequences in this specimen translate into the identical CDR3. The chain is built from TRBV4-3 and TRBJ2-5, with 7 bases matching TRBD2. The CDR3 spans 15 residues. Germline CDR1 LGHNA, CDR2 YSLEER. V lost 2 bases, J lost 0 bases, and 3 bases stayed unmatched. The CDR3, as DNA: TGCGCCAGCAGCCAACAGCGGGGAAACCAAGAGACCCAGTACTTC. Its translation: CASSQQRGNQETQYF.

This clone was recorded only once. This chain links TRBV5-1 with TRBJ1-5; 7 bases match TRBD1. This CDR3 spans 14 amino acids. The V gene end was trimmed by 4 bases and the J gene end by 4 bases; junction bases not matched to a gene: 5. Germline V gene data show CDR1 as SGHRS and CDR2 as YFSETQ. CDR3 bases: TGCGCCAGCAGCCCCGGGACAGAGAATCAGCCCCAGCATTTT. Protein: CASSPGTENQPQHF.

The gene calls are TRBV29-1 and TRBJ1-5; the D is unclear. Germline CDR1 reads SQVTM; CDR2 reads ANQGSEA. CDR3 length equals 11 residues. V was cut by 6 bases and J by 3 bases, with 6 bases left in between. The CDR3 bases are TGCAGCGTGGGGTTCAATCAGCCCCAGCATTTT. Translated: CSVGFNQPQHF.

This chain links TRBV29-1 with TRBJ2-5, with D perhaps matching TRBD1 or TRBD2 (5 bases each). Trimming cost V 2 bases and J 5 bases, with 9 bases left between them. Per the germline V gene, CDR1 is SQVTM and CDR2 is ANQGSEA. The CDR3 spans 12 residues. This chain's CDR3 is CSVEFEGETQYF. The CDR3 DNA sequence: TGCAGCGTTGAATTTGAGGGGGAGACCCAGTACTTC.

The V and J genes are TRBV3-1 (or the pseudogene TRBV3-2) and TRBJ1-1; 7 bases agree with TRBD1. V gave up 4 bases and J gave up 4 bases; unmatched junction bases: 3. The CDR3 runs 13 residues. Germline-derived CDR1 and CDR2 are LGHDT and YNNKEL (reference sequence). CDR3 sequence reads: CASSPTGVTEAFF. The CDR3 nucleotides read TGTGCCAGCAGCCCTACAGGGGTCACTGAAGCTTTCTTT.

V and J are TRBV19 and TRBJ1-5, with D possibly matching TRBD1 (6 bases). V shed 1 base and J shed 7 bases, with 14 bases lying between them. The CDR3 sequence is 15 residues long. Germline V lookup: CDR1 LNHDA, CDR2 SQIVND (reference sequence). DNA of the CDR3: TGTGCCAGTAGTATAGCCTCCAGGGGCTTCCAGCCCCAGCATTTT. It yields the protein CASSIASRGFQPQHF. Together with reference TRBV19 and TRBJ1-5, the CDR3 gives the full variable domain: DGGITQSPKYLFRKEGQNVTLSCEQNLNHDAMYWYRQDPGQGLRLIYYSQIVNDFQKGDIAEGYSVSREKKESFPLTVTSAQKNPTAFYLCASSIASRGFQPQHFGDGTRLSIL.

This clone was seen only once. The DNA for the CDR3 is TGTGCCAGCAGCGTAGCTAGACAGGGGGCGTATGGCTACACCTTC. It codes for CASSVARQGAYGYTF. V usage is TRBV9 and J usage is TRBJ1-2; 10 bases line up with TRBD1. Germline V CDR1 and CDR2: SGDLS, YYNGEE. The length of the CDR3 is 15 residues. Trimming took 0 bases from V and 5 from J; bases not matched to a gene: 4.

The chain combines TRBV9 with TRBJ2-5; the D is unclear. V lost 4 bases and J lost 2, with 15 bases in between. The CDR3 covers 15 residues. Germline assignment: CDR1 SGDLS and CDR2 YYNGEE. CDR3 in amino acids: CASSRTPGPQETQYF. The CDR3 DNA reads TGTGCCAGCAGCCGAACTCCGGGTCCTCAAGAGACCCAGTACTTC.

This chain joins TRBV19 and TRBJ1-1; D is ambiguous. Germline CDR1 is LNHDA and CDR2 is SQIVND (reference sequence). Trimming pared 0 bases from V and 3 bases from J, leaving 5 bases between. This CDR3 spans 13 amino acids. The CDR3 loop reads CASSIEGYTEAFF. The DNA for the CDR3 is TGTGCCAGTAGTATAGAAGGGTACACTGAAGCTTTCTTT. The full variable domain, completed using reference TRBV19 and TRBJ1-1, is DGGITQSPKYLFRKEGQNVTLSCEQNLNHDAMYWYRQDPGQGLRLIYYSQIVNDFQKGDIAEGYSVSREKKESFPLTVTSAQKNPTAFYLCASSIEGYTEAFFGQGTRLTVV.

CDR3 coding DNA: TGTGCTAGTGGCCCCCAGCGGGGGGGAAATGAGCAGTTCTTC. Amino acids: CASGPQRGGNEQFF. The J gene is TRBJ2-1, the V gene TRBV12-5, with TRBD2 matching 10 bases. Germline V gene lookup returns CDR1 LGHNT and CDR2 FRNRAP. The CDR3 totals 14 residues. V was pared by 6 bases and J by 7 bases, with 6 bases of the junction left unmatched.

The chain uses TRBV6-1 and TRBJ1-6; 8 bases are shared with TRBD1. This CDR3 contains 16 residues. The ends lost 1 base at V and 9 bases at J; junction bases unmatched: 8. CDR1 is MNHNS, CDR2 SASEGT, per germline. CDR3 region: CASSEEAGQGGSPLHF. CDR3 nucleotide sequence: TGTGCCAGCAGTGAAGAGGCTGGACAGGGTGGTTCACCCCTCCACTTT.

The sample holds one count of this clone. The CDR3: CASSLSSSGLTVNTEAFF. The DNA of the CDR3 is TGTGCCAGCAGTTTATCGTCGTCGGGGCTGACTGTAAACACTGAAGCTTTCTTT. J is TRBJ1-1 and V is TRBV27, with D maybe TRBD1 (5 bases). Germline V gives CDR1 MNHEY, CDR2 SMNVEV (reference sequence). The CDR3 totals 18 residues. Trimming removed 0 bases at V and 2 bases at J, with 19 bases between.

This clone was observed a few times. J is TRBJ2-2 and V is TRBV27; D is ambiguous. This CDR3 region has 15 residues. V lost 8 bases and J 0 bases, leaving 13 bases between the germline ends. Germline values: CDR1 MNHEY, CDR2 SMNVEV (reference sequence). As DNA, the CDR3 is TGTGCCAGCCACAATTCCCCACCGAACACCGGGGAGCTGTTTTTT. The encoded protein is CASHNSPPNTGELFF.

The genes are TRBV11-2 and TRBJ2-3; TRBD1 matches 7 bases. Looked up from germline, CDR1 is SGHAT and CDR2 is FQNNGV. This CDR3 region has 15 residues. V shed 5 bases, J shed 1 base, and the junction held 6 bases outside the gene matches. CDR3 in amino acids: CASSPTGSGTDTQYF. The CDR3 coding sequence is TGTGCCAGCAGCCCGACAGGGTCGGGCACAGATACGCAGTATTTT.